This T cell receptor (beta chain) is drawn from a study of blood T cell repertoires in COVID-19. At the level of the study: The United States, Italy and Spain were the sources of the acute and convalescent COVID-19 samples.

Only in-frame clones appear in the TCRdb table, and some are missing; sequencing was by immunoSEQ multiplex PCR. The sample has about 210,000 clones; roughly 84% are singletons. The germline V gene has CDR1 SEHNR and CDR2 FQNEAQ (reference sequence). V was shortened by 1 base and J by 5 bases, with 21 bases between the two germline ends. CDR3 size: 18 residues. V and J are TRBV7-9 and TRBJ2-4; a weak D match, TRBD2 (6 bases). Sequenced: PBMCs or T cells enriched from blood (not recorded which). This clonotype originated in a man in his thirties or forties in a cohort exposed to, infected with or recovered from COVID-19 (not recorded which). CDR3 residues: CASSLGGTQNFWENIQYF. DNA of the CDR3: TGTGCCAGCAGCTTAGGCGGGACCCAGAACTTTTGGGAAAACATTCAGTACTTC.